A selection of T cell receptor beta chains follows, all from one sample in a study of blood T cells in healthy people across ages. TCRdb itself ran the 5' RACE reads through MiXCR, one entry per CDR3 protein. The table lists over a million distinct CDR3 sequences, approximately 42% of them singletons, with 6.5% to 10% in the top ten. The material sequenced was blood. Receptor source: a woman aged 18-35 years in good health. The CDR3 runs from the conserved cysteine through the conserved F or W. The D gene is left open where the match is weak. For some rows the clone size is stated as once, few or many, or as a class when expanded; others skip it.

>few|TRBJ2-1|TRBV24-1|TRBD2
CATSDLTSGNEQFF
TGTGCCACCAGTGATTTAACTAGCGGGAATGAGCAGTTCTTC
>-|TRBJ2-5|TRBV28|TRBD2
CASSPPGLAGPQETQYF
TGTGCCAGCAGTCCCCCGGGACTAGCGGGACCCCAAGAGACCCAGTACTTC
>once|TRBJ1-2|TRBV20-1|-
CSARPGPQAGYTF
TGCAGTGCTAGACCAGGACCCCAGGCGGGGTACACCTTC
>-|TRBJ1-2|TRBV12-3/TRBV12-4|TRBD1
CASSSGTGGLLYGYTF
TGTGCCAGCAGTTCAGGGACAGGGGGCCTTCTTTATGGCTACACCTTC
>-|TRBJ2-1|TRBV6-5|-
CASSYSSGDEQFF
TGTGCCAGCAGTTACTCTTCTGGGGATGAGCAGTTCTTC
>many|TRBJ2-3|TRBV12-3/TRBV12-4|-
CASAERSTQYF
TGTGCCAGCGCTGAGCGCAGTACGCAGTATTTT
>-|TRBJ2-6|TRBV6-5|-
CASSYSGPRGPSFSGANVLTF
TGTGCCAGCAGTTACTCAGGGCCACGGGGTCCATCTTTCTCTGGGGCCAACGTCCTGACTTTC
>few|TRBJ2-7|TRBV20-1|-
CSARDLSGAPSSYNEQYF
TGCAGTGCCAGAGACCTCTCCGGGGCCCCCAGCTCCTACAATGAGCAGTACTTC
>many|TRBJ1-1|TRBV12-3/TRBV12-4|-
CASSFQGPNTEAFF
TGTGCCAGCAGTTTCCAGGGACCGAACACTGAAGCTTTCTTT
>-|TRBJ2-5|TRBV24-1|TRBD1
CATSEPGTGTQETQYF
TGTGCCACCAGTGAACCCGGGACAGGGACCCAAGAGACCCAGTACTTC
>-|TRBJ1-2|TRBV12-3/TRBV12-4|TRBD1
CASRKTGTGLTYGYTF
TGTGCCAGCAGAAAGACCGGGACAGGGTTAACCTATGGCTACACCTTC
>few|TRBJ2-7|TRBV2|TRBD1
CASSLHIGLQGDGQYF
TGTGCCAGCAGCTTACATATTGGACTCCAGGGGGACGGGCAGTACTTC
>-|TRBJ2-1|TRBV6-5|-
CASSPTGWGLGEQFF
TGTGCCAGCAGCCCTACGGGTTGGGGACTCGGTGAGCAGTTCTTC
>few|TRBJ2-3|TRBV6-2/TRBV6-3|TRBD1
CATPATGSTDTQYF
TGTGCCACTCCGGCGACAGGGAGTACAGATACGCAGTATTTT
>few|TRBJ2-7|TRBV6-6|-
CASSYDGEQYF
TGTGCCAGCAGTTATGACGGCGAGCAGTACTTC
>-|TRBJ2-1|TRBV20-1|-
CSALGGESYNEQFF
TGCAGTGCCCTGGGCGGGGAAAGTTACAATGAGCAGTTCTTC
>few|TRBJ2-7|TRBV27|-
CASSLGCEQYF
TGTGCCAGCAGTTTGGGGTGTGAGCAGTACTTC
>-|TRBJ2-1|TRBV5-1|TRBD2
CASSWSGLAVNEQFF
TGCGCCAGCAGCTGGTCGGGACTAGCTGTCAATGAGCAGTTCTTC
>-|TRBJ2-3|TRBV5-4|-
CASSWGSTSTDTQYF
TGTGCCAGCAGCTGGGGTTCTACTAGCACAGATACGCAGTATTTT
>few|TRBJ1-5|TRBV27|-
CASSLSWGVGQPQHF
TGTGCCAGCAGTTTATCATGGGGGGTAGGCCAGCCCCAGCATTTT
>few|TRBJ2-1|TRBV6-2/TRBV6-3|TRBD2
CASSYRLAGGRRYNEQFF
TGTGCCAGCAGTTACCGACTAGCGGGGGGACGAAGGTACAATGAGCAGTTCTTC
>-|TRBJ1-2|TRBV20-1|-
CSARIRDINYGYTF
TGCAGTGCTAGGATCAGGGATATTAACTATGGCTACACCTTC
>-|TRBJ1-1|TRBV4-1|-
CASSQGDSLNTEAFF
TGCGCCAGCAGCCAAGGAGACAGCCTGAACACTGAAGCTTTCTTT
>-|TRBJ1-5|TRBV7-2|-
CASSLAGAVQPQHF
TGTGCCAGCAGCTTAGCAGGGGCTGTTCAGCCCCAGCATTTT
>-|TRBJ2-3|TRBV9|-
CASSVGARGTDTRYF
TGTGCCAGCAGCGTAGGTGCCCGGGGTACAGATACGCGGTATTTT
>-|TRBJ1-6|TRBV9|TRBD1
CASSVGTGNDSPLHF
TGTGCCAGCAGCGTAGGGACAGGGAACGATTCACCCCTCCACTTT
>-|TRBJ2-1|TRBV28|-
CASSSPPNGQFF
TGTGCCAGCAGTTCCCCCCCAAATGGGCAGTTCTTC
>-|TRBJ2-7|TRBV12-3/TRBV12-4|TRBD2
CASRKGLAGAYEQYF
TGTGCCAGCAGAAAGGGACTAGCGGGAGCCTACGAGCAGTACTTC
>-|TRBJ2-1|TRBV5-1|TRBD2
CASSLAAGASYNEQFF
TGCGCCAGCAGCTTGGCGGCGGGAGCCTCCTACAATGAGCAGTTCTTC
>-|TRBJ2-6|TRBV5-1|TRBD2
CASSLTGTGGRPYSGANVLTF
TGCGCCAGCAGCTTGACAGGGACTGGCGGGAGGCCATACTCTGGGGCCAACGTCCTGACTTTC
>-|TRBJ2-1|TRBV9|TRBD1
CASSVGVEGGRSYNEQFF
TGTGCCAGCAGCGTAGGGGTCGAAGGGGGCCGCTCCTACAATGAGCAGTTCTTC